This T cell receptor (beta chain) was documented in a study of patients and donors after allogeneic stem cell transplantation. CDR3 length: 15 residues. The germline V and J ends were trimmed by 3 bases and 6 bases, with 16 bases remaining between them. CDR1 is SGHDN, CDR2 FVKESK, per germline. This clonotype was observed a few times. TCRdb passed the RT-PCR reads through MiXCR, listing each CDR3 protein once. The data contain 150,000 to 200,000 distinct CDR3 sequences, about 30% of them singletons. The gene calls are TRBV14 and TRBJ2-3; the D gene could be TRBD1 or TRBD2 (6 bases each). Sequenced input: blood, either unsorted or a sorted T cell fraction (not recorded which). This clonotype was obtained from a human donor who was either an allogeneic HSCT recipient or a stem cell or donor lymphocyte infusion donor (not recorded which). It is not recorded whose cells these are; they may come from a transplant donor. The CDR3 loop is CASSQLGGAGDTQYF. The DNA of the CDR3 is TGTGCCAGCAGCCAGTTGGGGGGCGCAGGGGATACGCAGTATTTT.